The 14 T cell receptor beta chains given below trace back to one sample, sequenced in a study of cytomegalovirus exposure and HLA in healthy donors. Amplification used 60 Vbeta primers and 13 Jbeta primers. Sequencing used immunoSEQ multiplex PCR; TCRdb keeps in-frame clones, though not all of them. The sample holds some 110,000 clones; about 79% are singletons and the top ten take about 2.7%. The sequenced sample consisted of PBMCs. The receptors derive from a woman aged 18-29 years in good health and CMV-seropositive.

The V gene is TRBV6-5, the J gene TRBJ1-1, with a possible D match to TRBD1 (5 bases). Trimming cost V 6 bases and J 4 bases, with 15 bases left between them. Germline CDR1 and CDR2: MNHEY and SVGAGI. The CDR3 covers 14 residues. CDR3 bases: TGTGCCAGCAGCTCCAGGGCGGGGGGCACTGAAGCTTTCTTT. It specifies CASSSRAGGTEAFF.

The CDR3 DNA reads TGTGCCAGCTCACCATCTAGCGACACCTACAATGAGCAGTTCTTC. Protein sequence: CASSPSSDTYNEQFF. The rearrangement joins TRBV18 to TRBJ2-1; TRBD2 might be the D (6 bases). Per germline, CDR1 KGHSH and CDR2 LQKENI. The CDR3 sequence is 15 residues long. Trimming removed 2 bases from V and 2 bases from J, with 10 bases in between.

This clone is a singleton in its sample. This chain uses TRBV4-1 with TRBJ2-7, with D uncertain. V was clipped by 1 base and J by 4 bases, with 8 bases between them. The CDR3 contains 13 residues. Germline CDR1 MGHRA, CDR2 YSYEKL. The CDR3 protein is CASSQVEEYEQYF. The DNA for the CDR3 is TGCGCCAGCAGCCAAGTAGAAGAGTACGAGCAGTACTTC.

Details on this clone: One end of the junction is discordant with germline, which a read error may explain. The V gene is TRBV7-9, the J gene TRBJ2-2; 12 bases are shared with TRBD2. Germline V gene sequence: CDR1 SEHNR, CDR2 FQNEAQ (reference sequence). This CDR3 contains 16 residues. The CDR3 sequence: CSSRELAGGPNGELFF. The CDR3 nucleotides are TGTTCCAGCAGGGAGCTAGCGGGAGGGCCAAACGGGGAGCTGTTTTTT.

CDR3 in DNA: TGCGCCAGCAGCCAAGATAGTCGGAAGCGGAACACAGATACGCAGTATTTT. Translation gives CASSQDSRKRNTDTQYF. This rearrangement joins TRBV4-1 to TRBJ2-3; TRBD2 might be the D (5 bases). V was clipped by 0 bases and J by 2 bases, with 15 bases between them. Germline V gives CDR1 MGHRA, CDR2 YSYEKL. There are 17 residues in the CDR3.

This clone was counted only a few times. Relative to the germline gene, one junction end is altered; a read error may explain this. The V call is TRBV7-7, the J call TRBJ2-2; 11 positions match TRBD1. CDR3 size: 14 residues. Per germline, CDR1 SSHAT and CDR2 FNYEAQ (reference sequence). The CDR3 sequence is CASSLGQGAGELFF. The DNA for the CDR3 is TGTGCTAGCAGCTTGGGACAGGGGGCCGGGGAGCTGTTTTTT.

The chain recombines TRBV14 with TRBJ1-2; D not resolved. Germline lookup yields CDR1 SGHDN and CDR2 FVKESK. Trimming shortened V by 0 bases and J by 5 bases, and 13 bases separated the two germline ends. The CDR3 is 15 residues long. The CDR3: CASSQDGRIDYGYTF. The CDR3 region has the DNA TGTGCCAGCAGCCAAGACGGCAGGATTGATTATGGCTACACCTTC.

This clone was picked up a small number of times. This chain joins TRBV2 and TRBJ2-7, with TRBD1 matching over 8 bases. The CDR3 consists of 14 residues. The V and J ends lost 7 bases and 3 bases, in that order; junction bases with no gene match: 8. Germline lookup yields CDR1 SNHLY and CDR2 FYNNEI. The CDR3 DNA reads as TGTGCCAGCACACCGACAGGGGATCACTACGAGCAGTACTTC. It encodes CASTPTGDHYEQYF.

This clone was found once. The chain employs TRBV21-1 and TRBJ2-7; the listed D gene, TRBD2, was not tested against the DNA. TRBV21-1 is assigned pseudogene status. This CDR3 has 15 residues. CDR3 nucleotide sequence: TGTGCCAGCATCCTTGATGGACTAGCGGAGTACGAGCAGTACTTC. Amino acids: CASILDGLAEYEQYF.

The chain has TRBV5-4 and TRBJ1-1; D gene ambiguous. CDR3 length equals 15 residues. V shed 4 bases and J shed 4 bases, with 17 bases lying between them. The germline V gene has CDR1 SGHNT and CDR2 YYREEE (reference sequence). CDR3 region: CASSPKSGRPTEAFF. In nucleotides, the CDR3 is TGTGCCAGCAGCCCGAAAAGCGGACGGCCCACTGAAGCTTTCTTT.

The CDR3 protein is CASRQGAFNEQFF. CDR3 nucleotide sequence: TGCGCCAGTAGACAGGGCGCCTTCAATGAGCAGTTCTTC. This sequence joins TRBV5-1 and TRBJ2-1; 7 positions match TRBD1. CDR3 length: 13 amino acids. Germline CDR1 SGHRS, CDR2 YFSETQ. J was trimmed by 6 bases and V by 8 bases; bases with no gene match: 8.

The chain has TRBV30 and TRBJ2-4; unclear D gene. The V and J ends lost 0 bases and 1 base respectively, with 7 bases between them. Looked up from germline, CDR1 is GTSNPN and CDR2 is SVGIG (reference sequence). This CDR3 has 14 residues. CDR3 sequence reads: CAWSVLLAKNIQYF. In DNA, the CDR3 is TGTGCCTGGAGTGTACTTCTCGCCAAAAACATTCAGTACTTC.

This clone was found a few times. CDR3 sequence: CASSQEGSSYEQYF. CDR3 in DNA: TGTGCCTCATCTCAGGAGGGCTCCTCCTACGAGCAGTACTTC. The chain couples TRBV7-3 to TRBJ2-7; D is possibly TRBD2 (6 bases). Trimming removed 11 bases from V and 0 bases from J, with 17 bases in between. Germline CDR1 SGHTA, CDR2 FQGTGA. The CDR3 is made up of 14 amino acids.

CDR3 nucleotides: TGTGCCAGCAGTGAATTAGGAGGTGGCACTGAAGCTTTCTTT. It is translated as CASSELGGGTEAFF. V and J are TRBV6-1 and TRBJ1-1, with D hard to call. This CDR3 contains 14 residues. Germline lookup yields CDR1 MNHNS and CDR2 SASEGT. V lost 2 bases and J 4 bases, leaving 11 bases between the germline ends.